Shown below are 32 T cell receptor beta chains from a single sample sequenced in a study of T cell responses to AZD1222 COVID-19 vaccine. TCRdb's copy holds only in-frame clones and misses some; the assay was immunoSEQ multiplex PCR. The data hold 120,000 or so clones, with about 86% observed a single time. Specimen: peripheral blood, collected 28 days after the second AZD1222 dose. The receptors originated from an adult who received the AZD1222 COVID-19 vaccine.

The chain combines TRBV27 with TRBJ2-4, with D uncertain. The V and J ends lost 6 bases and 0 bases respectively, with 15 bases between them. CDR1 is MNHEY and CDR2 is SMNVEV in the germline V gene (reference sequence). This CDR3 is 16 amino acids long. This chain's CDR3 is CASSPASVSAKNIQYF. The DNA of the CDR3 is TGTGCCAGCAGCCCCGCCTCCGTATCAGCCAAAAACATTCAGTACTTC.

V is TRBV6-2 or TRBV6-3 and J is TRBJ1-1; D unresolved. Trimming cost V 2 bases and J 7 bases, with 8 bases left between them. This CDR3 region has 12 residues. The germline V gene encodes CDR1 MNHEY and CDR2 SVGEGT. CDR3 coding DNA: TGTGCCAGCAGTTACACAACAAGTGAAGCTTTCTTT. Its translation: CASSYTTSEAFF.

This chain connects TRBV5-6 to TRBJ1-1; D is uncertain. CDR3 length: 17 amino acids. The germline V gene has CDR1 SGHDT and CDR2 YYEEEE. The ends were cut back, 0 bases at V and 2 bases at J, with 17 bases in the middle. The CDR3 protein is CASSLDLGRLGNTEAFF. CDR3 nucleotides: TGTGCCAGCAGCTTGGACCTGGGAAGGCTCGGAAACACTGAAGCTTTCTTT.

This sequence joins TRBV7-9 and TRBJ1-1; TRBD1 might be the D (6 bases). Per the germline V gene, CDR1 is SEHNR and CDR2 is FQNEAQ (reference sequence). The ends were cut back, 0 bases at V and 8 bases at J, with 19 bases in the middle. The CDR3 extends over 16 amino acids. The CDR3 bases are TGTGCCAGCAGCTTAGCGAAATTACAGGGAACCCAAGAAGCTTTCTTT. It specifies CASSLAKLQGTQEAFF.

For the CDR3, the DNA is TGTGCCAGCAGTCCCATTAGGATAGCCAAAAACATTCAGTACTTC. It codes for CASSPIRIAKNIQYF. The gene calls are TRBV5-6 and TRBJ2-4, with D uncertain. CDR1 is SGHDT and CDR2 is YYEEEE in the germline V gene. V was clipped by 5 bases and J by 0 bases, with 12 bases between them. The CDR3 is 15 amino acids. Full variable domain (rest looked up from reference TRBV5-6 and TRBJ2-4): DAGVTQSPTHLIKTRGQQVTLRCSPKSGHDTVSWYQQALGQGPQFIFQYYEEEERQRGNFPDRFSGHQFPNYSSELNVNALLLGDSALYLCASSPIRIAKNIQYFGAGTRLSVL.

This rearrangement joins TRBV4-3 to TRBJ2-1, with 9 bases matching TRBD2. This CDR3 has 16 amino acids. Per germline, CDR1 LGHNA and CDR2 YSLEER. V dropped 0 bases and J dropped 8; count of bases not matched to a gene: 8. The CDR3 DNA sequence: TGCGCCAGCAGCCAAGAGCGGGGGGGCGGTGTATATGAGCAGTTCTTC. This sequence encodes CASSQERGGGVYEQFF.

The chain is built from TRBV27 and TRBJ1-1; the D is unclear. The CDR3 runs 13 residues. Germline-derived CDR1 and CDR2 are MNHEY and SMNVEV (reference sequence). The V end was cut by 5 bases, the J end by 10 bases, with 17 bases between. CDR3 coding DNA: TGTGCCAGCAGTAAGGGAGGCCCCCCTTCAGCTTTCTTT. Translating it yields CASSKGGPPSAFF.

This sequence joins TRBV11-1 and TRBJ1-6; D ambiguous. Looked up from germline, CDR1 is SGHAT and CDR2 is FQDESV (reference sequence). Deletions cut 5 bases from V and 8 bases from J, with 16 bases between. The CDR3 is 15 residues long. The CDR3 loop reads CASSPRTPADSPLHF. CDR3 DNA: TGTGCCAGCAGCCCGCGGACCCCGGCGGATTCACCCCTCCACTTT.

This sequence joins TRBV5-1 and TRBJ1-6; the match to TRBD1 covers 7 bases. This CDR3 contains 14 residues. CDR1 and CDR2 from the germline V gene are SGHRS and YFSETQ. V lost 4 bases and J lost 6; bases outside the gene matches: 4. The CDR3 nucleotides are TGCGCCAGCAGCGTGGGACAGCCTAATTCACCCCTCCACTTT. Encoded protein: CASSVGQPNSPLHF.

The rearrangement uses TRBV29-1 and TRBJ2-1; D is ambiguous. Germline CDR1 SQVTM, CDR2 ANQGSEA. V was clipped by 3 bases and J by 6 bases, with 12 bases between them. The CDR3 has 13 residues. Written as DNA, the CDR3 is TGCAGCGTTGATACTGGGGTACCCAATGAGCAGTTCTTC. It yields the protein CSVDTGVPNEQFF.

The gene calls are TRBV10-2 and TRBJ2-2; perhaps TRBD2 as D (6 bases). The V end lost 2 bases, the J end lost 4 bases, and 8 bases lay between the germline ends. Germline CDR1 is WSHSY and CDR2 is SAAADI. This CDR3 has 14 amino acids. The CDR3 spells CASSEMGGTGELFF. DNA for the CDR3: TGCGCCAGCAGTGAGATGGGGGGCACCGGGGAGCTGTTTTTT.

This chain links TRBV5-1 with TRBJ2-7; D unclear. Germline assignment: CDR1 SGHRS and CDR2 YFSETQ. The V and J ends lost 4 bases and 7 bases respectively, with 21 bases between them. This CDR3 spans 15 amino acids. CDR3 in DNA: TGCGCCAGCAGCGGAGCTAAAGGACCCTTTGGGGAGCAGTACTTC. Translation: CASSGAKGPFGEQYF.

V and J are TRBV21-1 and TRBJ1-1; TRBD1 is the table's D call and was not checked against the DNA. TRBV21-1 is deemed a pseudogene. This CDR3 has 15 residues. The CDR3 nucleotides are TGTGCCAGCAGCAAAGTGGCAGAAGAGAACACTGAAGCTTTCTTT. The encoded protein is CASSKVAEENTEAFF.

As to this clone: Other DNA sequences in this sample translate to the same CDR3. The chain is built from TRBV12-3 or TRBV12-4 and TRBJ1-1; tentatively, D is TRBD1 (6 bases). Trimming left V 3 bases short and J 5 bases short, with 10 bases between. CDR3 size: 13 residues. In nucleotides, the CDR3 is TGTGCCAGCAGTTTGGCCAGGGGTACTGAAGCTTTCTTT. It yields the protein CASSLARGTEAFF.

This sequence joins TRBV10-2 and TRBJ2-7, with D unclear. The length of the CDR3 is 11 residues. The ends were cut back, 8 bases at V and 3 bases at J, with 8 bases in the middle. Germline V lookup: CDR1 WSHSY, CDR2 SAAADI. CDR3 sequence: CASGPSYEQYF. CDR3 DNA sequence: TGCGCCAGCGGACCCAGCTACGAGCAGTACTTC.

The chain links TRBV27 to TRBJ2-2; D is possibly TRBD2 (6 bases). Trimming removed 3 bases at V and 4 bases at J, with 9 bases between. Germline V CDR1 and CDR2: MNHEY, SMNVEV (reference sequence). The CDR3 length is 14 residues. The CDR3 reads CASSLRGLTGELFF. CDR3 coding DNA: TGTGCCAGCAGTTTGCGGGGACTCACCGGGGAGCTGTTTTTT.

The chain joins TRBV7-2 to TRBJ1-3; D not resolved. Germline loops: CDR1 SGHTA, CDR2 FQGNSA. This CDR3 is 14 amino acids long. The germline V and J ends were trimmed by 1 base and 4 bases, with 8 bases remaining between them. CDR3 loop: CASSLGFSGNTIYF. The CDR3 region has the DNA TGTGCCAGCAGCTTAGGGTTTTCGGGAAACACCATATATTTT. Supplemented by reference TRBV7-2 and TRBJ1-3, the full variable domain reads GAGVSQSPSNKVTEKGKDVELRCDPISGHTALYWYRQSLGQGLEFLIYFQGNSAPDKSGLPSDRFSAERTGGSVSTLTIQRTQQEDSAVYLCASSLGFSGNTIYFGEGSWLTVV.

This clone has only one observation. The chain couples TRBV6-5 to TRBJ1-5; TRBD1 matches 8 bases. The germline CDR1 and CDR2 sequences are MNHEY and SVGAGI. This CDR3 has 14 residues. V dropped 6 bases and J dropped 7; count of bases not matched to a gene: 8. CDR3 bases: TGTGCCAGCAGGGACCCAGGGGGCAGGCAGCCCCAGCATTTT. Its protein is CASRDPGGRQPQHF.

This clone was seen a single time. The gene calls are TRBV4-1 and TRBJ1-5; no clear D gene. The CDR3 sequence is 14 residues long. Germline V gene data show CDR1 as MGHRA and CDR2 as YSYEKL. V lost 1 base and J 2 bases, leaving 6 bases between the germline ends. CDR3 loop: CASSQVVGNQPQHF. The CDR3 region has the DNA TGCGCCAGCAGCCAAGTAGTCGGCAATCAGCCCCAGCATTTT.

The chain carries TRBV2 and TRBJ2-7, with TRBD1 as a possible D gene (7 bases). V was cut by 6 bases and J by 0 bases, with 15 bases left in between. CDR3 size: 15 residues. Germline CDR1 reads SNHLY; CDR2 reads FYNNEI. The CDR3 sequence: CASSFRGASSYEQYF. CDR3 DNA: TGTGCCAGCAGCTTCAGGGGGGCCTCCTCCTACGAGCAGTACTTC.

The chain joins TRBV20-1 to TRBJ2-3, with 9 nucleotides matching TRBD2. CDR1 DFQATT and CDR2 SNEGSKA come from the germline V gene (reference sequence). The trim removed 3 bases at V and 0 bases at J, leaving 13 bases unmatched. CDR3 size: 18 residues. The CDR3 protein is CSASRVASGDSSTDTQYF. CDR3 sequence (DNA): TGCAGTGCTAGTCGTGTCGCTAGCGGGGACTCTAGCACAGATACGCAGTATTTT.

DNA of the CDR3: TGTGCCAGCAGTTCCCTCCACGGCACGTCTGTAGGTTCACCCCTCCACTTT. It codes for CASSSLHGTSVGSPLHF. The rearrangement uses TRBV28 and TRBJ1-6; D unresolved. CDR3 length equals 17 residues. V was trimmed by 4 bases and J by 9 bases, leaving 22 bases between them. Germline V lookup: CDR1 MDHEN, CDR2 SYDVKM.

The chain's CDR3 is CASSVGVWGYTF. The CDR3 nucleotides read TGTGCCAGCAGCGTAGGCGTTTGGGGCTACACCTTC. The V and J genes are TRBV9 and TRBJ1-2; no clear D gene. The V end lost 0 bases, the J end lost 8 bases, and 8 bases lay between the germline ends. The germline V gene has CDR1 SGDLS and CDR2 YYNGEE. CDR3 size: 12 residues.

V and J are TRBV6-2 or TRBV6-3 and TRBJ2-7, with D unclear. V was cut by 2 bases and J by 2 bases, with 13 bases left in between. The germline V gene has CDR1 MNHEY and CDR2 SVGEGT. The CDR3 is 15 amino acids. DNA of the CDR3: TGTGCCAGCAGTTACCCCGGAACGGAGACCTACGAGCAGTACTTC. Translating gives CASSYPGTETYEQYF.

This chain joins TRBV6-5 and TRBJ2-1; 10 bases align to TRBD2. In germline, CDR1 is MNHEY, CDR2 SVGAGI. Trimming cost V 10 bases and J 7 bases; bases outside gene matches: 7. This CDR3 has 13 residues. The CDR3, as DNA: TGTGCCACCTTAGCGGGGGGATGGAATGAGCAGTTCTTC. It yields the protein CATLAGGWNEQFF.

The CDR3 DNA is TGTGCCAGCAGTTTTGGTACAGGGGAGAACGAGCAGTACTTC. Its protein is CASSFGTGENEQYF. The chain links TRBV28 to TRBJ2-7; 7 bases fit TRBD1. This CDR3 region has 14 residues. V was pared by 3 bases and J by 5 bases, with 7 bases of the junction left unmatched. Germline V gene sequence: CDR1 MDHEN, CDR2 SYDVKM.

The chain employs TRBV10-3 and TRBJ2-2, with 9 nucleotides matching TRBD1. CDR1 ENHRY and CDR2 SYGVKD come from the germline V gene. This CDR3 has 15 residues. The ends lost 4 bases at V and 5 bases at J; junction bases unmatched: 5. CDR3 sequence (DNA): TGTGCCATCAGTGCCGGACAGGGGCGGACCGGGGAGCTGTTTTTT. Protein sequence: CAISAGQGRTGELFF.

Here the CDR3 reads CSVDRGLTGELFF. As DNA, the CDR3 is TGCAGCGTTGATAGGGGGCTCACCGGGGAGCTGTTTTTT. The V and J genes are TRBV29-1 and TRBJ2-2; the match to TRBD1 covers 7 bases. This CDR3 contains 13 residues. V was pared by 3 bases and J by 4 bases, with 2 bases of the junction left unmatched. Germline V lookup: CDR1 SQVTM, CDR2 ANQGSEA.

This clone came up a few times. The rearrangement joins TRBV10-1 to TRBJ2-3; D is unresolved. V was shortened by 0 bases and J by 5 bases, with 6 bases between the two germline ends. The germline V gene encodes CDR1 WNHNN and CDR2 SYGVQD (reference sequence). The CDR3 covers 13 residues. Here the CDR3 reads CASSESGRDTQYF. The CDR3 nucleotides are TGCGCCAGCAGTGAGTCGGGCCGAGATACGCAGTATTTT.

CDR3 protein: CASSSLIKTYEQYF. The DNA of the CDR3 is TGTGCCAGCAGTTCCCTGATCAAAACCTACGAGCAGTACTTC. The V call is TRBV6-5, the J call TRBJ2-7; D remains ambiguous. Germline V lookup: CDR1 MNHEY, CDR2 SVGAGI. The V end was cut by 4 bases, the J end by 2 bases, with 12 bases between. The CDR3 runs 14 residues.

This chain uses TRBV6-5 with TRBJ1-5; 7 bases are shared with TRBD1. V lost 8 bases to trimming and J lost 4 bases; unmatched junction nucleotides: 11. This CDR3 is 15 amino acids long. CDR1 MNHEY and CDR2 SVGAGI come from the germline V gene. CDR3 in DNA: TGTGCCAGCGCCGAAGTAGGGGGCAAGAATCAGCCCCAGCATTTT. Residues: CASAEVGGKNQPQHF.

The chain employs TRBV11-2 and TRBJ2-7; D tentatively reads TRBD1 or TRBD2 (5 bases each). The germline CDR1 and CDR2 sequences are SGHAT and FQNNGV. This CDR3 contains 15 residues. V lost 6 bases and J 6 bases, leaving 21 bases between the germline ends. In DNA form, the CDR3 reads TGTGCCAGCAGGGAAGAGGGACGGAGTCTTGGCGAGCAGTACTTC. It specifies CASREEGRSLGEQYF.